A selection of T cell receptor beta chains follows, all from one sample in a study of a mutant IDH1 vaccine in newly diagnosed glioma. For these TCRs, the target antigens are not known. Using immunoSEQ multiplex PCR, the repertoire was profiled, and TCRdb retains in-frame clones only, with some absent. The sample holds around 85,000 clones, almost 85% seen once. The sequencing used PBMCs, collected from a glioma patient whose treatment included an IDH1 peptide vaccine. The origin of the receptors is a man younger than 40 with glioma. Some clones in this sample may be carry-over from other donors' samples. Both conserved end residues are part of each CDR3. A D gene is named only where the DNA matches it firmly. Not all rows give a size; the values are once, few, many and, for expanded clones, a class.

clone_size d_call v_call cdr3_aa
NA NA TRBV9 CASSVGRDITYEQYF
NA NA TRBV13 CASYPGQGVNEQFF
NA NA TRBV9 CASSAGGALYQETQYF
NA NA TRBV7-2 CASNRQMNTEAFF
NA TRBD1 TRBV19 CASNNQGVRAEAFF
NA NA TRBV4-3 CASSRSLFGGGETQYF
NA NA TRBV5-6 CASSLLGRASTDTQYF
NA TRBD1 TRBV28 CASSSGQGGWTEAFF
NA NA TRBV6-4 CASSERQGNSPLHF
NA NA TRBV15 CATSRDIGSGNTIYF
NA TRBD1 TRBV27 CASRAFGTALEQFF
NA NA TRBV19 CASSIMEGSYEQYF
medium-sized NA TRBV4-2 CASSQDDSSGANVLTF